This T cell receptor beta chain was retrieved from a study of shared clonotypes between healthy human individuals. Study observations and caveats: Between a handful of donors, naive CD4 clonotypes were shared at a level of approximately 5%.

The method was immunoSEQ multiplex PCR; TCRdb's version includes in-frame clones alone and lacks a portion of them. Of around 640,000 clones detected, roughly 96% appear once; the ten largest clones hold 0.11%. Naivety among CD8 cells was defined by CD45RO negativity and positive CCR7 selection, thereby excluding terminally differentiated effector memory CD45RA+ cells. On this clone itself: Antigen unknown.

The CDR3 consists of 14 residues. In germline, CDR1 is SGHVS, CDR2 FNYEAQ. V was cut by 4 bases and J by 1 base, with 11 bases left in between. The V and J genes are TRBV7-6 and TRBJ2-7; a weak D match, TRBD2 (5 bases). The source of this sequence is a young woman in good health. Sequencing was performed on naive CD8+ T cells sorted from blood. CDR3 loop: CASSSSGPSYEQYF. The DNA for the CDR3 is TGTGCCAGCAGCTCCAGCGGCCCTTCCTACGAGCAGTACTTC.